This T cell receptor (beta chain) was retrieved from a study of T cell responses to AZD1222 COVID-19 vaccine. With regard to this clone: Its antigen is as yet unknown.

Sequencing used immunoSEQ multiplex PCR; TCRdb keeps in-frame clones, though not all of them. The sample lists roughly 100,000 clones, roughly 92% occurring once. Study results and limitations: Breadth and depth of Spike-specific TCRs rose after two AZD1222 doses. After the peak T cell response, and only then, were repertoires sampled.

The CDR3 is 14 amino acids. Deletions cut 1 base from V and 4 bases from J, with 11 bases between. CDR1 is PRHDT and CDR2 is FYEKMQ in the germline V gene (reference sequence). V is TRBV13 and J is TRBJ2-7; tentative D call: TRBD1 (6 bases). The material was peripheral blood, obtained on day 0 of AZD1222 vaccination. This sequence originates from an adult in good health. CDR3 protein: CASSLAQGWYEQYF. CDR3 DNA sequence: TGTGCCAGCAGCTTAGCACAGGGCTGGTACGAGCAGTACTTC.